The rows below give T cell receptor beta chains drawn from one sample of a study of blood T cell repertoires in COVID-19. Repertoires were generated with immunoSEQ multiplex PCR, while TCRdb's copy carries only in-frame clones and drops some. The sample includes 75,000 to 90,000 clones, around four fifths of them seen just once. The sample was peripheral blood. All receptors derive from a man older than 75 with active or convalescent COVID-19. CDR3s include the opening cysteine and the closing phenylalanine or tryptophan. The order of the fields is V gene, clone size, J gene, D gene, CDR3 DNA, CDR3 protein. D genes are given only for firm matches. The listing skips clone size in some rows; elsewhere it reads once, few, many or a size class.

>TRBV30|-|TRBJ1-3|TRBD1
TGTGCCTGGAGCAACGGTTGGACAGGTGGAAACACCATATATTTT
CAWSNGWTGGNTIYF
>TRBV27|once|TRBJ1-1|TRBD1
TGTGCCAGCAGTCGACAGGGAGCGAACACTGAAGCTTTCTTT
CASSRQGANTEAFF
>TRBV19|once|TRBJ2-4|-
TGTGCCAGTAGTATAAATGGAGGGGTGAACATTCAGTACTTC
CASSINGGVNIQYF
>TRBV6-6|-|TRBJ1-3|TRBD1
TGTGCCAGCAGTCCCTTACCGATACAGGGGGTGAGATCTGGAAACACCATATATTTT
CASSPLPIQGVRSGNTIYF
>TRBV5-5|-|TRBJ2-1|TRBD1
TGTGCCAGCAGCGACGGTCGACAGGGGCCCTACAATGAGCAGTTCTTC
CASSDGRQGPYNEQFF
>TRBV9|-|TRBJ1-6|TRBD1
TGTGCCAGCAGCCCCCCGGGACAGAGGAATTCACCCCTCCACTTT
CASSPPGQRNSPLHF
>TRBV7-2|-|TRBJ1-5|-
TGTGCCAGCAGCTTAGTTCCGGGGGAACTCAATCAGCCCCAGCATTTT
CASSLVPGELNQPQHF
>TRBV7-9|-|TRBJ1-5|-
TGTGCCAGCAGCACAGGGCAGCAGCCCCAGCATTTT
CASSTGQQPQHF
>TRBV7-9|-|TRBJ1-5|-
TGTGCCAGCAGCTCACAAGGGGCTCAGCCCCAGCATTTT
CASSSQGAQPQHF
>TRBV28|-|TRBJ1-6|-
TGTGCCAGCAGTTTAGGGGGCGGATCACCCCTCCACTTT
CASSLGGGSPLHF
>TRBV29-1|-|TRBJ2-2|-
TGCAGCGTGCGGACAGCCACCGGGGAGCTGTTTTTT
CSVRTATGELFF
>TRBV7-2|-|TRBJ2-2|-
TGTGCCAGCAGCTCTTACATGAACACCGGGGAGCTGTTTTTT
CASSSYMNTGELFF
>TRBV5-1|-|TRBJ2-1|-
TGCGCCAGCAGCCTCGACACCTACAATGAGCAGTTCTTC
CASSLDTYNEQFF
>TRBV29-1|-|TRBJ2-2|TRBD1
TGCAGCGTTGAGCGTTCCGGGACAGGCTACACCGGGGAGCTGTTTTTT
CSVERSGTGYTGELFF
>TRBV5-1|-|TRBJ1-1|TRBD1
TGCGCCAGCAGCCCAGGACAGGGGGCTACGAACACTGAAGCTTTCTTT
CASSPGQGATNTEAFF
>TRBV5-1|-|TRBJ1-2|-
TGCGCCAGCAGCTTGACTCCGGTCAACTATGGCTACACCTTC
CASSLTPVNYGYTF
>TRBV5-6|-|TRBJ1-5|-
TGTGCCAGCAGCTCCGCAGGGGACAATCAGCCCCAGCATTTT
CASSSAGDNQPQHF
>TRBV12-3/TRBV12-4|-|TRBJ1-5|-
TGTGCCAGCAGTCTCCGGGGGAATCAGCCCCAGCATTTT
CASSLRGNQPQHF
>TRBV5-1|-|TRBJ2-3|-
TGCGCCAGCACCCAATACGGGAGCACAGATACGCAGTATTTT
CASTQYGSTDTQYF
>TRBV5-1|-|TRBJ2-3|TRBD2
TGCGCCAGCAGCTTGGGGGAACTAGCGGGAGGAGATACGCAGTATTTT
CASSLGELAGGDTQYF
>TRBV19|-|TRBJ1-2|-
TGTGCCAGTAGTATATTAGGGGCTAACTATGGCTACACCTTC
CASSILGANYGYTF
>TRBV19|-|TRBJ2-1|TRBD2
TGTGCCAGTAGTATGGGACTAGCGGGGATGAATGAGCAGTTCTTC
CASSMGLAGMNEQFF
>TRBV10-3|once|TRBJ1-5|-
TGTGCCATCAGTGAGTCCCCGGGAATGTCTCAGCATTTT
CAISESPGMSQHF
>TRBV2|-|TRBJ2-4|-
TGTGCCAGCACAACCCCCCAGGCGCTTCTAGCCAAAAACATTCAGTACTTC
CASTTPQALLAKNIQYF
>TRBV6-2/TRBV6-3|-|TRBJ2-1|-
TGTGCCAGCAGTTACTCGGGCTCGGGGGGCTGGAATGAGCAGTTCTTC
CASSYSGSGGWNEQFF
>TRBV19|-|TRBJ2-5|-
TGTGCCAGTAGTGATAGGGGTGGAGAGACCCAGTACTTC
CASSDRGGETQYF
>TRBV10-3|-|TRBJ2-1|TRBD1
TGTGCCATCAGGGAGGACAGGGGGTTCTACAATGAGCAGTTCTTC
CAIREDRGFYNEQFF
>TRBV5-1|-|TRBJ2-3|TRBD2
TGCGCCAGCAGCTTAAGTCCAGCGGGGGCTACAGATACGCAGTATTTT
CASSLSPAGATDTQYF
>TRBV5-5|once|TRBJ1-2|TRBD1
TGTGCCAGCAGCTTGGCGGACAGGGCGAGCTATGGCTACACCTTC
CASSLADRASYGYTF
>TRBV21-1|-|TRBJ2-1|-
TGTGCCAGATTAAAACAGAAACCCCTTCAAACCTACAATGAGCAGTTCTTC
CARLKQKPLQTYNEQFF
>TRBV19|-|TRBJ1-1|-
TGTGCCAGTAGTATCGGAGGGGAGAACACTGAAGCTTTCTTT
CASSIGGENTEAFF